Reported below is one TCR beta chain. As yet, its antigen is unknown. The second PCR ran roughly 6 to 11 cycles with a sample-barcoded 5' primer and J-beta primers. TCRdb recomputed calls from the 5' RACE reads with MiXCR, one row per CDR3 protein. The data show approximately 1,700,000 distinct CDR3 sequences, about two fifths seen once. The record originates from a study of blood T cells in healthy people across ages. The study's findings and limits: PBMCs went unsorted, and a conclusive naive versus antigen-experienced comparison was therefore prevented. For the donors, CMV status was unknown and possibly confounded expanded clonotype changes.

Peripheral blood from each donor was collected in a volume of about 9.9 milliliters. The CDR3 covers 16 residues. Germline loops: CDR1 SGHAT, CDR2 FQNNGV. The sample consisted of blood. The V call is TRBV11-2, the J call TRBJ2-4, with D tentatively TRBD2 (6 bases). The J call may be wrong; the DNA end is better matched by TRBJ2-5. This clonotype originated in a human donor in good health. CDR3 sequence reads: CASSLLAYTTQETQYF. The CDR3 bases are TGTGCCAGCAGCCTACTAGCCTACACAACACAAGAGACCCAGTACTTC.